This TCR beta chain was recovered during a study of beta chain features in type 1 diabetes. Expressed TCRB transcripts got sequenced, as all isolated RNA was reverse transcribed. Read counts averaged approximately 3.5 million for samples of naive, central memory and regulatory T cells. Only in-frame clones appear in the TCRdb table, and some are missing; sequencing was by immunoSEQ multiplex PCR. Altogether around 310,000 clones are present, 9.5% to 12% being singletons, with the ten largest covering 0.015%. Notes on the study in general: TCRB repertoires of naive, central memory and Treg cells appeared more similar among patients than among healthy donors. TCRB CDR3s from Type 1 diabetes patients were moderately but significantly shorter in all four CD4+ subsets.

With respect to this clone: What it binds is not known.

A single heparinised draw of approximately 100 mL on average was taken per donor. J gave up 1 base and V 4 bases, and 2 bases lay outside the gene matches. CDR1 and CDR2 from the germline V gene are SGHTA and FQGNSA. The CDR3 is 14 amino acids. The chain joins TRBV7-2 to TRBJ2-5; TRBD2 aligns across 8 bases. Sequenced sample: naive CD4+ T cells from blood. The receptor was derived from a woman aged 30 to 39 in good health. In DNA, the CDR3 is TGTGCCAGCAGCTGGCGGGGGGCCCAAGAGACCCAGTACTTC. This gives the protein CASSWRGAQETQYF. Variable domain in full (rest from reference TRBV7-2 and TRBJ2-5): GAGVSQSPSNKVTEKGKDVELRCDPISGHTALYWYRQSLGQGLEFLIYFQGNSAPDKSGLPSDRFSAERTGGSVSTLTIQRTQQEDSAVYLCASSWRGAQETQYFGPGTRLLVL.